These 32 T cell receptor beta chains originate from one sample sequenced in a study of T cell responses to AZD1222 COVID-19 vaccine. The table came from immunoSEQ multiplex PCR; TCRdb's copy has only in-frame clones and leaves some out. The table records 150,000 to 200,000 clones, 85% to 95% of them present only once. The sample was peripheral blood, taken on day 0 of AZD1222 vaccination. The receptors were gathered from an adult in good health.

The V call is TRBV18, the J call TRBJ1-3; 7 nucleotides align to TRBD1. The V gene end was trimmed by 5 bases and the J gene end by 0 bases; junction bases not matched to a gene: 7. Germline-derived CDR1 and CDR2 are KGHSH and LQKENI. The CDR3 is 16 residues long. The CDR3 spells CASSSGTDPSGNTIYF. CDR3 nucleotide sequence: TGTGCCAGCTCATCGGGGACAGACCCCTCTGGAAACACCATATATTTT.

This clone was observed a handful of times. CDR3 loop: CASSPQGWNTEAFF. CDR3 DNA sequence: TGTGCCAGCTCACCACAGGGGTGGAACACTGAAGCTTTCTTT. V usage is TRBV18 and J usage is TRBJ1-1; D is possibly TRBD1 (5 bases). V lost 1 base and J lost 1, with 7 bases in between. CDR1 KGHSH and CDR2 LQKENI come from the germline V gene. The CDR3 spans 14 residues. The variable domain in full, with the rest retrieved from reference TRBV18 and TRBJ1-1, is NAGVMQNPRHLVRRRGQEARLRCSPMKGHSHVYWYRQLPEEGLKFMVYLQKENIIDESGMPKERFSAEFPKEGPSILRIQQVVRGDSAAYFCASSPQGWNTEAFFGQGTRLTVV.

This clone has a single count. The chain uses TRBV6-5 and TRBJ1-1; no clear D. The germline gives CDR1 MNHEY, CDR2 SVGAGI. V gave up 7 bases and J gave up 4 bases, with 13 bases separating them. This CDR3 spans 13 amino acids. CDR3 sequence (DNA): TGTGCCAGCATCAAATCGGTAGGCACTGAAGCTTTCTTT. Amino acids: CASIKSVGTEAFF.

The V and J genes are TRBV14 and TRBJ1-3, with 8 bases identical to TRBD1. The V gene's germline CDR1 is SGHDN and CDR2 FVKESK. There are 16 residues in the CDR3. V shed 2 bases, J shed 2 bases, and the junction held 5 bases outside the gene matches. The CDR3 here is CASSQSGGQAGNTIYF. The CDR3 DNA follows: TGTGCCAGCAGCCAATCCGGGGGACAGGCTGGAAACACCATATATTTT.

This clone has a single count. This chain uses TRBV5-1 with TRBJ1-2, with a tentative D call TRBD1 (6 bases). This CDR3 spans 16 amino acids. Trimming stripped 0 bases from V and 4 bases from J, with 16 bases between. The V gene's germline CDR1 is SGHRS and CDR2 YFSETQ. The CDR3 is CASSLDRVTNRYGYTF. CDR3 DNA sequence: TGCGCCAGCAGCTTGGACAGGGTCACCAATCGCTATGGCTACACCTTC.

The V and J genes are TRBV6-5 and TRBJ1-1; a weak D match, TRBD1 (6 bases). The CDR3 has 11 residues. Deletions cut 2 bases from V and 8 bases from J, with 6 bases between. Looked up from germline, CDR1 is MNHEY and CDR2 is SVGAGI. The CDR3 reads CASSYGGEAFF. CDR3 sequence (DNA): TGTGCCAGCAGTTACGGGGGCGAAGCTTTCTTT.

Regarding this clone: Germline is not matched at one junction end, which may reflect a read error. V and J are TRBV3-1 (or the pseudogene TRBV3-2) and TRBJ1-6, with D possibly TRBD1 on 5 matching bases. The V gene's germline CDR1 is LGHDT and CDR2 YNNKEL (reference sequence). The CDR3 has 18 residues. The CDR3 is CASSQGARGGPYNSPLHF. In DNA, the CDR3 is TGTGCCAGCAGCCAAGGGGCCCGGGGGGGACCCTACAATTCACCCCTCCACTTT.

As regards this clone: The same CDR3 also results from other DNA sequences found in this sample. V and J are TRBV6-2 or TRBV6-3 and TRBJ1-2; D possibly corresponds to TRBD1 (6 bases). V lost 6 bases and J lost 8, with 13 bases in between. The CDR3 contains 12 residues. The germline V gene has CDR1 MNHEY and CDR2 SVGEGT. DNA of the CDR3: TGTGCCAGCAGCTCGCCGGGGGCAGGCTACACCTTC. It specifies CASSSPGAGYTF.

This clone was picked up a small number of times. This chain connects TRBV5-1 to TRBJ1-5; 7 bases align to TRBD1. CDR3 length: 14 residues. With 1 base clipped from V and 3 bases from J, the junction kept 1 base outside the gene matches. Per germline, CDR1 SGHRS and CDR2 YFSETQ. The CDR3 spells CASSLQGDNQPQHF. CDR3 nucleotide sequence: TGCGCCAGCAGCTTGCAGGGGGACAATCAGCCCCAGCATTTT.

The rearrangement joins TRBV5-5 to TRBJ2-7; D gene unclear. V was shortened by 1 base and J by 0 bases, with 2 bases between the two germline ends. The CDR3 runs 12 residues. Germline-derived CDR1 and CDR2 are SGHKS and YYEKEE (reference sequence). The DNA for the CDR3 is TGTGCCAGCAGCTTGTCCTCCTACGAGCAGTACTTC. Translation: CASSLSSYEQYF.

The chain is built from TRBV27 and TRBJ2-1, with 7 bases matching TRBD2. This CDR3 spans 15 amino acids. With 2 bases clipped from V and 8 bases from J, the junction kept 9 bases outside the gene matches. Germline CDR1 is MNHEY and CDR2 is SMNVEV (reference sequence). The CDR3 DNA sequence: TGTGCCAGCAGTTTAGTAGCGGGTAGAGGCGATGAGCAGTTCTTC. Its translation is CASSLVAGRGDEQFF.

This sequence joins TRBV6-2 or TRBV6-3 and TRBJ1-2; TRBD1 is a possible D gene (5 bases). The CDR3 consists of 17 residues. V was trimmed by 0 bases and J by 3 bases, leaving 17 bases between them. CDR1 is MNHEY, CDR2 SVGEGT, per germline. CDR3 residues: CASSYSGVSGPYYGYTF. CDR3 nucleotide sequence: TGTGCCAGCAGTTACTCGGGGGTTTCGGGGCCCTACTATGGCTACACCTTC.

This clone has a single count. The chain carries TRBV6-5 and TRBJ1-5; D remains ambiguous. V was shortened by 1 base and J by 4 bases, with 5 bases between the two germline ends. CDR1 MNHEY and CDR2 SVGAGI come from the germline V gene. CDR3 length equals 13 residues. The CDR3 bases are TGTGCCAGCAGTTACTGGGTGAATCAGCCCCAGCATTTT. Its protein product is CASSYWVNQPQHF.

The rearrangement links TRBV20-1 to TRBJ2-3, with D hard to call. This CDR3 is 11 amino acids long. Germline assignment: CDR1 DFQATT and CDR2 SNEGSKA (reference sequence). The V gene lost 0 bases and the J gene lost 5 bases, with 3 bases spanning the gap. The DNA for the CDR3 is TGCAGTGCTAGAGATAGAGATACGCAGTATTTT. It translates to CSARDRDTQYF.

The V gene is TRBV4-1, the J gene TRBJ2-7; D remains ambiguous. The CDR3 consists of 12 residues. V gave up 2 bases and J gave up 7 bases, with 9 bases separating them. The V gene's germline CDR1 is MGHRA and CDR2 YSYEKL. In nucleotides, the CDR3 is TGCGCCAGCAGCCAAACGACTGGGGAGCAGTACTTC. Encoded protein: CASSQTTGEQYF.

Comments on this clone: One end of the junction fails to match germline, which may point to a read error. The chain is built from TRBV30 and TRBJ1-5, with TRBD1 matching 8 bases. The CDR3 is 14 amino acids. Germline V gene data show CDR1 as GTSNPN and CDR2 as SVGIG (reference sequence). The CDR3 loop reads CAWSMSGGKQPQHF. The CDR3 DNA follows: TGTGCCTGGAGCATGTCAGGGGGCAAGCAGCCCCAGCATTTT.

For this clone: Germline is not matched at one junction end, which may reflect a read error. V gene TRBV18 combines with J gene TRBJ1-1, with a possible D match to TRBD1 (6 bases). This CDR3 region has 15 residues. The germline V gene has CDR1 KGHSH and CDR2 LQKENI. The CDR3: CASSPGQLMNTEAFF. CDR3 sequence (DNA): TGCGCCAGCTCACCAGGACAGCTCATGAACACTGAAGCTTTCTTT. The variable domain in full, with the rest retrieved from reference TRBV18 and TRBJ1-1, is NAGVMQNPRHLVRRRGQEARLRCSPMKGHSHVYWYRQLPEEGLKFMVYLQKENIIDESGMPKERFSAEFPKEGPSILRIQQVVRGDSAAYFCASSPGQLMNTEAFFGQGTRLTVV.

The chain employs TRBV18 and TRBJ1-1; no definite D call. V was pared by 0 bases and J by 1 base, with 6 bases between. Germline-derived CDR1 and CDR2 are KGHSH and LQKENI. The CDR3 has 14 amino acids. CDR3 residues: CASSPPGRNTEAFF. The CDR3 DNA follows: TGTGCCAGCTCACCACCGGGTAGGAACACTGAAGCTTTCTTT.

The chain has TRBV2 and TRBJ1-2; unclear D gene. Germline lookup yields CDR1 SNHLY and CDR2 FYNNEI. The CDR3 runs to 14 residues. Between the trimmed V and J ends, which lost 4 bases and 8 bases, there was a span of 17 bases. For the CDR3, the DNA is TGTGCCAGCAGTGGCGCGGGCGGCGTCGAAGGCTACACCTTC. Translating it yields CASSGAGGVEGYTF.

J is TRBJ1-2 and V is TRBV11-2; 8 bases fit TRBD1. Trimming cost V 5 bases and J 8 bases; bases outside gene matches: 7. This CDR3 has 13 residues. The V gene's germline CDR1 is SGHAT and CDR2 FQNNGV. This CDR3 reads CASSQDRGRGYTF. The CDR3 nucleotides are TGTGCCAGCAGCCAAGACAGGGGACGAGGCTACACCTTC.

Regarding this clone: The sample carries other DNA sequences with the same CDR3. The chain combines TRBV11-3 with TRBJ1-1; D is ambiguous. Trimming took off 1 base at V and 1 base at J, with 4 bases between the two ends. The germline gives CDR1 SGHNT, CDR2 YENEEA. The CDR3 is 13 residues long. CDR3 region: CASSLAENTEAFF. DNA of the CDR3: TGTGCCAGCAGCTTAGCAGAGAACACTGAAGCTTTCTTT.

The gene calls are TRBV15 and TRBJ2-5, with TRBD2 matching 10 bases. With V trimmed by 0 bases and J by 9 bases, 7 bases remained unmatched. Looked up from germline, CDR1 is LNHNV and CDR2 is YYDKDF (reference sequence). The CDR3 contains 15 residues. CDR3 amino acids: CATSRDRTSGGAQYF. DNA of the CDR3: TGTGCCACCAGCAGAGATCGGACTAGCGGCGGGGCCCAGTACTTC.

The genes are TRBV5-4 and TRBJ1-5; maybe TRBD1 (5 bases). The V gene lost 2 bases and the J gene lost 0 bases, with 12 bases spanning the gap. This CDR3 is built from 16 residues. Germline V lookup: CDR1 SGHNT, CDR2 YYREEE (reference sequence). The CDR3 bases are TGTGCCAGCAGCTTTGGTGGGGCAGTTAGCAATCAGCCCCAGCATTTT. Its protein product is CASSFGGAVSNQPQHF.

V gene TRBV30 combines with J gene TRBJ2-5; D is ambiguous. The CDR3 is 11 amino acids. Germline V lookup: CDR1 GTSNPN, CDR2 SVGIG (reference sequence). Trimming removed 0 bases at V and 5 bases at J, with 4 bases between. CDR3 nucleotides: TGTGCCTGGAGTGTATCCGAGACCCAGTACTTC. Amino acid sequence: CAWSVSETQYF.

J is TRBJ2-5 and V is TRBV7-2; D may be TRBD1 or TRBD2 (6 bases each). This CDR3 spans 15 amino acids. The V gene's germline CDR1 is SGHTA and CDR2 FQGNSA. V was pared by 4 bases and J by 4 bases, with 16 bases between. The CDR3 nucleotides read TGTGCCAGCAGCTCCAGAGGGGGGAAAGGAGAGACCCAGTACTTC. Translated: CASSSRGGKGETQYF.

The chain couples TRBV28 to TRBJ1-2; 8 nucleotides agree with TRBD1. V lost 2 bases to trimming and J lost 7 bases; unmatched junction nucleotides: 6. The germline CDR1 and CDR2 sequences are MDHEN and SYDVKM. CDR3 length: 14 residues. CDR3 sequence: CASSLDSRGRGYTF. The CDR3 DNA reads as TGTGCCAGCAGTTTAGACTCCAGGGGGCGTGGCTACACCTTC.

The J gene is TRBJ1-6, the V gene TRBV28; tentative D call: TRBD1 (6 bases). Germline CDR1 and CDR2: MDHEN and SYDVKM. The length of the CDR3 is 17 residues. The germline V and J ends were trimmed by 2 bases and 13 bases, with 24 bases remaining between them. The CDR3 nucleotides read TGTGCCAGCAGTTTACCCCGACAGGAAGGGTTCGTCTCCCCCCTCCACTTT. The encoded protein is CASSLPRQEGFVSPLHF.

J is TRBJ1-1 and V is TRBV5-5, with D perhaps matching TRBD1 (5 bases). V lost 2 bases, J lost 1 base, and 6 bases lay in between. The CDR3 totals 13 residues. Germline lookup yields CDR1 SGHKS and CDR2 YYEKEE (reference sequence). The CDR3: CASSFDRNTEAFF. The CDR3 coding sequence is TGTGCCAGCAGCTTTGACAGGAACACTGAAGCTTTCTTT.

About this clone itself: In the same sample, other DNA sequences code for this CDR3. The rearrangement uses TRBV9 and TRBJ1-2; the D gene is possibly TRBD1 (5 bases). The CDR3 covers 14 residues. Germline V gene lookup returns CDR1 SGDLS and CDR2 YYNGEE. Trimming stripped 0 bases from V and 1 base from J, with 7 bases between. The CDR3 nucleotides are TGTGCCAGCAGCGTAGGGGGGGTTAACTATGGCTACACCTTC. Its translation: CASSVGGVNYGYTF.

J is TRBJ2-1 and V is TRBV9, with D unclear. The CDR3 extends over 13 amino acids. The V end was cut by 0 bases, the J end by 9 bases, with 10 bases between. Germline V gene lookup returns CDR1 SGDLS and CDR2 YYNGEE. The CDR3 region has the DNA TGTGCCAGCAGCGTAGGGGCAACCGGTGAGCAGTTCTTC. Translated: CASSVGATGEQFF.

The V call is TRBV10-3, the J call TRBJ1-6; 10 bases match TRBD1. Germline V gives CDR1 ENHRY, CDR2 SYGVKD. The CDR3 contains 19 residues. J gave up 9 bases and V 0 bases, and 14 bases lay outside the gene matches. CDR3 protein: CAISESSGQGPGGLSPLHF. In DNA, the CDR3 is TGTGCCATCAGTGAGTCTTCGGGACAGGGGCCGGGAGGTCTTTCACCCCTCCACTTT.

This clone was counted once. The chain is built from TRBV10-3 and TRBJ2-2, with a possible D match to TRBD2 (7 bases). The V gene lost 10 bases and the J gene lost 2 bases, with 17 bases spanning the gap. Germline V gives CDR1 ENHRY, CDR2 SYGVKD. The CDR3 has 15 residues. CDR3 sequence (DNA): TGTGCCACCCGTACGGGGGGCAGTAACACCGGGGAGCTGTTTTTT. Its translation is CATRTGGSNTGELFF.